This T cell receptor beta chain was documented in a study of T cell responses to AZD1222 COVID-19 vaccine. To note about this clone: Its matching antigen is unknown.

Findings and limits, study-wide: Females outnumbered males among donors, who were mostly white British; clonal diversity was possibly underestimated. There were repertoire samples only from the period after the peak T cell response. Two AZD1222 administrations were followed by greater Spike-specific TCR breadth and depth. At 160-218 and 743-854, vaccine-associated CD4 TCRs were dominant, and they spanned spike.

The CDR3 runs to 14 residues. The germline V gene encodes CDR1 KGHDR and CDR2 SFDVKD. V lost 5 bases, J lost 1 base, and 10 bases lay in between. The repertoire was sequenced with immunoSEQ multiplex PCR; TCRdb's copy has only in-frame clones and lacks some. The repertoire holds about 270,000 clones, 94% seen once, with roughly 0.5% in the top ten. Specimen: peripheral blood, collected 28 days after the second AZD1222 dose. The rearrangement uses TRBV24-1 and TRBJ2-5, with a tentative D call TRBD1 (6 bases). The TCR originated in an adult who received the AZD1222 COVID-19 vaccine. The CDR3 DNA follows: TGTGCCACCAGTGGCAGGACAGCCCAAGAGACCCAGTACTTC. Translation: CATSGRTAQETQYF.